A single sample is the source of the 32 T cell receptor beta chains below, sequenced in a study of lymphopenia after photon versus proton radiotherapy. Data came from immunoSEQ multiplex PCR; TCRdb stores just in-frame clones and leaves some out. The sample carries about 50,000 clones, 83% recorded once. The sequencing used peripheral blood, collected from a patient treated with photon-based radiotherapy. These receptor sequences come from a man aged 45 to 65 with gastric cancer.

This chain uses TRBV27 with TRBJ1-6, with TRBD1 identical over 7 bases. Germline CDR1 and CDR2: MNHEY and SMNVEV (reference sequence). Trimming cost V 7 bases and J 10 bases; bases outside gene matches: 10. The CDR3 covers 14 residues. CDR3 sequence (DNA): TGTGCCAGCAAAATGGTGCAGGGGGTCTCACCCCTCCACTTT. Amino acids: CASKMVQGVSPLHF.

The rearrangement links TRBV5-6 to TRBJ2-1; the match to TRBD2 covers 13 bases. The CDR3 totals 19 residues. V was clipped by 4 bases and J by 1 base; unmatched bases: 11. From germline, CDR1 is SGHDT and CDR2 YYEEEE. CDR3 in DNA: TGTGCCAGCAGCCCGCTTGGACTAGCGGGAGCTCGGTCCTACAATGAGCAGTTCTTC. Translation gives CASSPLGLAGARSYNEQFF.

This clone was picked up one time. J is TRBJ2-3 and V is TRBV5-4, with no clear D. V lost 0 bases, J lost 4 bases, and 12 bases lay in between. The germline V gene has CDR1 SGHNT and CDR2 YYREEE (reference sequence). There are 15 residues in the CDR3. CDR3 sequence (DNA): TGTGCCAGCAGCTTGGAGGGTAGCCCGGCAGATACGCAGTATTTT. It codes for CASSLEGSPADTQYF.

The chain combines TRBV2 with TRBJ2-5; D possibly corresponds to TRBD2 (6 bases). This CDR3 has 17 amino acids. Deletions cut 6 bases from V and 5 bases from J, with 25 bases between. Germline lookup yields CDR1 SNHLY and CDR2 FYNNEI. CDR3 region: CASRGGLTSGQFETQYF. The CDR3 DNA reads TGTGCCAGCAGGGGGGGACTTACCTCGGGCCAATTCGAGACCCAGTACTTC.

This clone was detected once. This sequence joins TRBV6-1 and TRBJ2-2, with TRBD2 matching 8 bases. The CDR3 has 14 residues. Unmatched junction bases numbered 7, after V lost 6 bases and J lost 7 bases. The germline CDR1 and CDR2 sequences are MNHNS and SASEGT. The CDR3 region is CASRRREVDGELFF. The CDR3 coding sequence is TGTGCCAGCAGACGGCGGGAGGTGGACGGGGAGCTGTTTTTT.

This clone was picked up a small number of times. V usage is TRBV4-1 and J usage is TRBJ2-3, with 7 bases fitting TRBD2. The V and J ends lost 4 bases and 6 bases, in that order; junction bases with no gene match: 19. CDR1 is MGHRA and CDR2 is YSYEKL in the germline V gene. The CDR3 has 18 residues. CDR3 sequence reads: CASSPVALTRRGGDTQYF. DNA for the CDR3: TGCGCCAGCAGCCCAGTGGCATTAACTAGACGGGGAGGGGATACGCAGTATTTT.

CDR3 in amino acids: CASSLQGLDTEAFF. The DNA of the CDR3 is TGCGCCAGCAGCTTGCAGGGTTTGGACACTGAAGCTTTCTTT. This chain links TRBV5-1 with TRBJ1-1, with a weak D call TRBD1 (5 bases). The V end was cut by 1 base, the J end by 3 bases, with 10 bases between. The CDR3 sequence is 14 residues long. Germline CDR1 is SGHRS and CDR2 is YFSETQ.

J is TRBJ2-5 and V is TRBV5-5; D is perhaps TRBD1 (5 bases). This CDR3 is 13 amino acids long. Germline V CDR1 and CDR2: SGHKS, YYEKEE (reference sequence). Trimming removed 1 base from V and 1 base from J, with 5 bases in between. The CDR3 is CASSLRGQETQYF. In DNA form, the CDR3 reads TGTGCCAGCAGCTTGAGGGGCCAAGAGACCCAGTACTTC.

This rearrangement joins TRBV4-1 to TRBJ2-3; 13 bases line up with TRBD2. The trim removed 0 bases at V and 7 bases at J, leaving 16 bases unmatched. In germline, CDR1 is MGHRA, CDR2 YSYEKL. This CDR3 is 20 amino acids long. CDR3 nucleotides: TGCGCCAGCAGCCAAGACCCTCTCCTTCAGACTAGCGGGAGGTATTATACGCAGTATTTT. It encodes CASSQDPLLQTSGRYYTQYF.

The CDR3 protein is CASSPVKSSYEQYF. The CDR3 coding sequence is TGTGCCAGCAGCCCCGTGAAGAGCTCCTACGAGCAGTACTTC. The chain recombines TRBV9 with TRBJ2-7; D is unresolved. Germline CDR1 SGDLS, CDR2 YYNGEE. V was trimmed by 4 bases and J by 0 bases, leaving 11 bases between them. This CDR3 comprises 14 residues.

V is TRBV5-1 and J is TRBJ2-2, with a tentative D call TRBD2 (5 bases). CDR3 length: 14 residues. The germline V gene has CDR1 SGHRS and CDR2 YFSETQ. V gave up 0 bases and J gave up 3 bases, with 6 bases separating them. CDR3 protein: CASSLELDTGELFF. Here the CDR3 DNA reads TGCGCCAGCAGCTTGGAACTAGACACCGGGGAGCTGTTTTTT. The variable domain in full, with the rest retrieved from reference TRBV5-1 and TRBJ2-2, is KAGVTQTPRYLIKTRGQQVTLSCSPISGHRSVSWYQQTPGQGLQFLFEYFSETQRNKGNFPGRFSGRQFSNSRSEMNVSTLELGDSALYLCASSLELDTGELFFGEGSRLTVL.

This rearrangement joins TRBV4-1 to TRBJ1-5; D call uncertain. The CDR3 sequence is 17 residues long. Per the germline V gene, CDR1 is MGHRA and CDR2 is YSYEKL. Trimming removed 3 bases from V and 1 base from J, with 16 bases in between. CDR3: CASSQRPLPVSNQPQHF. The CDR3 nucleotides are TGCGCCAGCAGCCAGCGCCCTCTCCCGGTAAGCAATCAGCCCCAGCATTTT.

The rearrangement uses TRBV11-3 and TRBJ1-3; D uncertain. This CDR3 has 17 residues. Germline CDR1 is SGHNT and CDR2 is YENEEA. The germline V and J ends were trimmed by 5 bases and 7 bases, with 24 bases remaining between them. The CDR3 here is CASSLNWAFPSGNTIYF. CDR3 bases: TGTGCCAGCAGCCTCAACTGGGCCTTCCCAAGTGGTAACACCATATATTTT.

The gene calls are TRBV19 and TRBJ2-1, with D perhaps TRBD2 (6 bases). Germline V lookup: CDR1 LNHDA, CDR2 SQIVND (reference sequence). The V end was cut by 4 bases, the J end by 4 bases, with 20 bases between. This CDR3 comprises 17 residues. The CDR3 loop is CASSKAPTSSFYNEQFF. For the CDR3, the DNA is TGTGCCAGTAGTAAGGCCCCGACTAGTTCCTTTTACAATGAGCAGTTCTTC.

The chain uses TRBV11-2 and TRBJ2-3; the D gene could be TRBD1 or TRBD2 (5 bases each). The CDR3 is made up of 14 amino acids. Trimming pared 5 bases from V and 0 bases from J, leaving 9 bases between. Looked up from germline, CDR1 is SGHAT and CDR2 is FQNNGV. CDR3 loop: CASSPGASTDTQYF. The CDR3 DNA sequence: TGTGCCAGCAGCCCCGGGGCAAGCACAGATACGCAGTATTTT.

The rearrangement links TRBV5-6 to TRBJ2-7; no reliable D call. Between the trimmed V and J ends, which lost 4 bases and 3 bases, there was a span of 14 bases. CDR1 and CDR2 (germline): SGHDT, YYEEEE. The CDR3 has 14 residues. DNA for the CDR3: TGTGCCAGCAGCGCCGATACGCTAGTCTACGAGCAGTACTTC. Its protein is CASSADTLVYEQYF.

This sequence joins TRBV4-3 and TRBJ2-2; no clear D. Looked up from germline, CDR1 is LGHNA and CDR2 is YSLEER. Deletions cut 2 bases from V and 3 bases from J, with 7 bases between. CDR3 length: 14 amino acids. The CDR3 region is CASSQSRHTGELFF. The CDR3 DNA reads TGCGCCAGCAGCCAATCCAGACACACCGGGGAGCTGTTTTTT.

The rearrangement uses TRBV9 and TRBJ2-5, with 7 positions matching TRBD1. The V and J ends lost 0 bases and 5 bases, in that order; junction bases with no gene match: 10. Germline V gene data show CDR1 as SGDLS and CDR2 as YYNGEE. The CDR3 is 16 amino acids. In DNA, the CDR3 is TGTGCCAGCAGCGTAGGGTCGGGACAGTTAGGGGAGACCCAGTACTTC. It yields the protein CASSVGSGQLGETQYF.

This chain's CDR3 is CASSSRGRMETQYF. DNA for the CDR3: TGCGCCAGCAGCTCCAGGGGGCGCATGGAGACCCAGTACTTC. The chain is built from TRBV5-1 and TRBJ2-5, with 8 bases lining up with TRBD1. The J segment lost 5 bases and the V segment lost 3 bases, leaving 6 bases of the junction unmatched. Germline CDR1 SGHRS, CDR2 YFSETQ. This CDR3 comprises 14 residues.

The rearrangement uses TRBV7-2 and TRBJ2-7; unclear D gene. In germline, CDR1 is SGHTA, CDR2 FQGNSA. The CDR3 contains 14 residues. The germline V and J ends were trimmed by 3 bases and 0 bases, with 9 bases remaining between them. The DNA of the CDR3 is TGTGCCAGCAGCTTCGGGCCGGTCTCCTACGAGCAGTACTTC. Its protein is CASSFGPVSYEQYF.

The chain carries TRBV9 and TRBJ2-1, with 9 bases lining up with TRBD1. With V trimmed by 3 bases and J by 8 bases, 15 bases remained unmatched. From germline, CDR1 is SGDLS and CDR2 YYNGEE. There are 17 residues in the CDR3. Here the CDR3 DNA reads TGTGCCAGCAGCGGGGAATACTGGACAGGGGCGGGCGATGAGCAGTTCTTC. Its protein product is CASSGEYWTGAGDEQFF.

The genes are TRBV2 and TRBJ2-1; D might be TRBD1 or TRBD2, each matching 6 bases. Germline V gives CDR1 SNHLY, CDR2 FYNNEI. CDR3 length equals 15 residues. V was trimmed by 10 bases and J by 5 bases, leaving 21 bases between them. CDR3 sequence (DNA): TGTGCCAACCCAAGGGGGGCGGCTAGTGACAATGAGCAGTTCTTC. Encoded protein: CANPRGAASDNEQFF.

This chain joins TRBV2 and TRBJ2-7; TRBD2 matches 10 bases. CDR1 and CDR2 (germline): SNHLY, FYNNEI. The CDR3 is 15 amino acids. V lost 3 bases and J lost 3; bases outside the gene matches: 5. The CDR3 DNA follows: TGTGCCAGCAGTGAGTTGTCTAGCGGGAGCTACGAGCAGTACTTC. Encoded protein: CASSELSSGSYEQYF.

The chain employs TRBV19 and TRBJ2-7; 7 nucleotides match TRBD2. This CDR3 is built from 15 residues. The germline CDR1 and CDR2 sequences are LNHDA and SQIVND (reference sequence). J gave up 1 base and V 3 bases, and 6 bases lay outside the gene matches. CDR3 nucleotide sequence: TGTGCCAGTAGTATTTCGGGGGGACCTTCCTACGAGCAGTACTTC. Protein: CASSISGGPSYEQYF.

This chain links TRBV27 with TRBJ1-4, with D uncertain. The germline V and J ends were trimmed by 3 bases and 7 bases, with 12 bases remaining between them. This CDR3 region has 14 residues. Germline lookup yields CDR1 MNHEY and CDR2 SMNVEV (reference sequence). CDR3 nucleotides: TGTGCCAGCAGTTTGAGGGAAGGTTTTGAAAAACTGTTTTTT. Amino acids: CASSLREGFEKLFF.

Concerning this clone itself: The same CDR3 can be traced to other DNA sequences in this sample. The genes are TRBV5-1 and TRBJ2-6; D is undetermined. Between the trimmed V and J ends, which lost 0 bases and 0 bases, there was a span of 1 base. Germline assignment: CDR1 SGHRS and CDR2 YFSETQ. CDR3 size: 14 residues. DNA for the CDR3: TGCGCCAGCAGCTTGGGCTCTGGGGCCAACGTCCTGACTTTC. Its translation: CASSLGSGANVLTF.

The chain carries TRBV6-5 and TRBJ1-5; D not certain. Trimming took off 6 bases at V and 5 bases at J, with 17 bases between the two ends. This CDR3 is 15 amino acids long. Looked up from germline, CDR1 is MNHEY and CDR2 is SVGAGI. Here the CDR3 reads CASSSTPGSYQPQHF. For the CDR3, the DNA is TGTGCCAGCAGCTCGACGCCAGGATCGTATCAGCCCCAGCATTTT.

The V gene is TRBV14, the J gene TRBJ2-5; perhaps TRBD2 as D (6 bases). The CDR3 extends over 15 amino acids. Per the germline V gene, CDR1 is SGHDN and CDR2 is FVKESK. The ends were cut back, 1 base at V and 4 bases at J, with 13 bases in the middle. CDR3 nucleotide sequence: TGTGCCAGCAGCCAAGTTCGTCTCGGGAGAGAGACCCAGTACTTC. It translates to CASSQVRLGRETQYF.

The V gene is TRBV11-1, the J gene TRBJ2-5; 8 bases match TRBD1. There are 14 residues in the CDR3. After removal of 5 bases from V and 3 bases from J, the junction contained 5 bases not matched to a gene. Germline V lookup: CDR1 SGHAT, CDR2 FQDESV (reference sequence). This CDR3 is CASSPQGAEETQYF. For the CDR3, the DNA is TGTGCCAGCAGCCCTCAGGGGGCGGAAGAGACCCAGTACTTC. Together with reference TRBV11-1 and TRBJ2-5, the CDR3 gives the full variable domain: EAEVAQSPRYKITEKSQAVAFWCDPISGHATLYWYRQILGQGPELLVQFQDESVVDDSQLPKDRFSAERLKGVDSTLKIQPAELGDSAMYLCASSPQGAEETQYFGPGTRLLVL.

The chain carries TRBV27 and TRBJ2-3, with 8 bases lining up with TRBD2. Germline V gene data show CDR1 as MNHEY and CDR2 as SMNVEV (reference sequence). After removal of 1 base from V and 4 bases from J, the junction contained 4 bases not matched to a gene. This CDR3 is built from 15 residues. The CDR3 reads CASSLFAGGPDTQYF. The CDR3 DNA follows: TGTGCCAGCAGTTTATTTGCGGGAGGCCCAGATACGCAGTATTTT.

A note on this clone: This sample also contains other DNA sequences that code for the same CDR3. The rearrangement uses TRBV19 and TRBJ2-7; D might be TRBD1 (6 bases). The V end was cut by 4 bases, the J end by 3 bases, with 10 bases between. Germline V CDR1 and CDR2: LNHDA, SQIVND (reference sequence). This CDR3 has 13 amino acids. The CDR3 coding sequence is TGTGCCAGTAGTACCACAGGGAGCTACGAGCAGTACTTC. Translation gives CASSTTGSYEQYF.

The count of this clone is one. The CDR3 nucleotides are TGTGCCAGTAGTATTCTGGACGGGGGGCGATTTGGAAAACTGTTTTTT. The encoded protein is CASSILDGGRFGKLFF. V usage is TRBV19 and J usage is TRBJ1-4; weak D call: TRBD1 (6 bases). V was shortened by 3 bases and J by 10 bases, with 21 bases between the two germline ends. From germline, CDR1 is LNHDA and CDR2 SQIVND (reference sequence). The CDR3 extends over 16 amino acids.